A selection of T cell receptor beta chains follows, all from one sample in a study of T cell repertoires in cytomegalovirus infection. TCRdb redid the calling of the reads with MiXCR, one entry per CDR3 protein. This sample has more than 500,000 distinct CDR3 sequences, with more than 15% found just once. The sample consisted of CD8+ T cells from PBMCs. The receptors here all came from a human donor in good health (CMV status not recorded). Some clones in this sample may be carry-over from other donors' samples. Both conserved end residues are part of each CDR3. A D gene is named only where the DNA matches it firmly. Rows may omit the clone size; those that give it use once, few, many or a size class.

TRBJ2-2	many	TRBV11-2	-	CASSLITSATGELFF	TGTGCCAGCAGCTTAATCACCTCGGCCACCGGGGAGCTGTTTTTT
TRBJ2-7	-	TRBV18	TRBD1	CASSQGQGTLYEQYF	TGTGCCAGCTCCCAAGGACAGGGCACCCTCTACGAGCAGTACTTC
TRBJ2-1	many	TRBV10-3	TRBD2	CAISEGPSGRGYNEQFF	TGTGCCATCAGTGAGGGCCCTAGCGGGAGAGGCTACAATGAGCAGTTCTTC
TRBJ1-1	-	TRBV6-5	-	CASSYDSPNTEAFF	TGTGCCAGCAGTTACGACAGCCCGAACACTGAAGCTTTCTTT
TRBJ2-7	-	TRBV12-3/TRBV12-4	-	CASNPPGHYPYEQYF	TGTGCCAGCAATCCCCCGGGACACTACCCCTACGAGCAGTACTTC
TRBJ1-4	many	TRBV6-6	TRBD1	CASRGTGFEKLFF	TGTGCCAGCAGGGGGACAGGGTTCGAAAAACTGTTTTTT
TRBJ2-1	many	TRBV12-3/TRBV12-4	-	CASSLASVLGTDNEQFF	TGTGCCAGCAGTTTAGCCTCCGTTCTGGGGACTGACAATGAGCAGTTCTTC
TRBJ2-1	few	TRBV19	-	CASSIDPYNEQFF	TGTGCCAGTAGTATAGATCCTTACAATGAGCAGTTCTTC
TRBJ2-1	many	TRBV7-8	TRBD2	CASSSKAPNSGDTYNEQFF	TGTGCCAGCAGCTCAAAGGCCCCAAATAGCGGGGATACCTACAATGAGCAGTTCTTC
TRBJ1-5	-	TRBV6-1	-	CASSEITSNQPQHF	TGTGCCAGCAGTGAAATAACCTCCAATCAGCCCCAGCATTTT
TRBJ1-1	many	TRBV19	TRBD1	CASRPTGMNTEAFF	TGTGCCAGCAGGCCGACAGGGATGAACACTGAAGCTTTCTTT
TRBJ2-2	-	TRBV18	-	CASSPPGMNTGELFF	TGTGCCAGCTCACCACCTGGGATGAACACCGGGGAGCTGTTTTTT